Shown below are 5 T cell receptor beta chains from a single sample sequenced in a study of shared clonotypes between healthy human individuals. Clones were sequenced by immunoSEQ multiplex PCR, and TCRdb holds only the in-frame ones, with some missing. Here the sample spans some 1.4 million clones, around 95% being singletons. The specimen was naive CD4+ T cells sorted from blood. As to subset: CD45RA+ positively selected. Every receptor here comes from a young man in good health.

The gene calls are TRBV4-3 and TRBJ1-3; D gene unclear. The germline V gene encodes CDR1 LGHNA and CDR2 YSLEER. Trimming pared 3 bases from V and 4 bases from J, leaving 16 bases between. The CDR3 is made up of 16 amino acids. The CDR3 coding sequence is TGCGCCAGCAGCCAGGACCTCGGGGTGAGGGGAAACACCATATATTTT. Its protein product is CASSQDLGVRGNTIYF.

The chain couples TRBV9 to TRBJ2-7; D uncertain. V lost 4 bases and J lost 0, with 14 bases in between. Germline CDR1 SGDLS, CDR2 YYNGEE. The CDR3 contains 15 residues. CDR3 DNA: TGTGCCAGCAGCCTCGACGCCAGATACTCCTACGAGCAGTACTTC. Translating it yields CASSLDARYSYEQYF.

This chain connects TRBV11-3 to TRBJ2-1, with 7 bases identical to TRBD1. CDR1 and CDR2 from the germline V gene are SGHNT and YENEEA. The CDR3 totals 16 residues. The junction had 6 bases not matched to a gene; V was cut back by 0 bases and J by 4 bases. This chain's CDR3 is CASSLDPGTAYNEQFF. The CDR3 DNA follows: TGTGCCAGCAGCTTAGACCCCGGGACAGCATACAATGAGCAGTTCTTC.

On this clone: The junction differs from germline at one of its ends, possibly a read error. The rearrangement links TRBV27 to TRBJ2-2; possibly TRBD2 for D (6 bases). The CDR3 consists of 13 residues. From germline, CDR1 is MNHEY and CDR2 SMNVEV (reference sequence). The CDR3 spells CASSFRSAGGLFF. The CDR3 nucleotides are TGTGCCAGCAGTTTCCGGTCGGCCGGGGGGCTGTTTTTT.

This chain uses TRBV5-1 with TRBJ1-1; no definite D call. Germline V gives CDR1 SGHRS, CDR2 YFSETQ. V dropped 0 bases and J dropped 0 bases, with 12 bases sitting between them. This CDR3 has 16 amino acids. Here the CDR3 DNA reads TGCGCCAGCAGCTTGGTAAGGGCTGTGATGAACACTGAAGCTTTCTTT. Amino acid sequence: CASSLVRAVMNTEAFF. Full variable domain (remainder filled in from reference TRBV5-1 and TRBJ1-1): KAGVTQTPRYLIKTRGQQVTLSCSPISGHRSVSWYQQTPGQGLQFLFEYFSETQRNKGNFPGRFSGRQFSNSRSEMNVSTLELGDSALYLCASSLVRAVMNTEAFFGQGTRLTVV.